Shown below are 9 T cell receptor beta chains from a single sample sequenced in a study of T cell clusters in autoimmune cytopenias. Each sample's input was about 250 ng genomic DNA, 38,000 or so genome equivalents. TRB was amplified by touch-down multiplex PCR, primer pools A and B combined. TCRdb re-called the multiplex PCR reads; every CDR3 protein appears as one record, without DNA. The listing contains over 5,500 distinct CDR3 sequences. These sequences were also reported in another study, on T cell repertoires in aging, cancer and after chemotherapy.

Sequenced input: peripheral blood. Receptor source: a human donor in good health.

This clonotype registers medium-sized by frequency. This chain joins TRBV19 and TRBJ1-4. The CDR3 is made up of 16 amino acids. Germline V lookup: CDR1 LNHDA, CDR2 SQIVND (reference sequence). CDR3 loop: CASSAYPRGFNEKLFF.

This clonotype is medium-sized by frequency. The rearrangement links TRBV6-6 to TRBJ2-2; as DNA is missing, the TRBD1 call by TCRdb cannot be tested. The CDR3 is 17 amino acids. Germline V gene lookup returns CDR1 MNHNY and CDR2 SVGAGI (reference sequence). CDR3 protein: CASRRQGLSSDTGELFF.

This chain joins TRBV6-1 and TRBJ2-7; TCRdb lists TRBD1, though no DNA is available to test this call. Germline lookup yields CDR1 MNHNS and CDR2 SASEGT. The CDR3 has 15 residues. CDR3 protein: CASSEGQGYYYEQYF.

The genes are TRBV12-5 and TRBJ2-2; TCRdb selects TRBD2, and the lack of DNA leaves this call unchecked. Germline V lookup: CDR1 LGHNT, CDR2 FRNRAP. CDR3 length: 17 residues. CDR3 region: CASGLGRWRENTGELFF.

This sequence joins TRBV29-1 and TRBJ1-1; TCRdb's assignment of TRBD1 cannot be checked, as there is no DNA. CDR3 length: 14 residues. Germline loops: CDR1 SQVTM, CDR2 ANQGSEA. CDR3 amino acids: CSVGGTGANTEAFF.

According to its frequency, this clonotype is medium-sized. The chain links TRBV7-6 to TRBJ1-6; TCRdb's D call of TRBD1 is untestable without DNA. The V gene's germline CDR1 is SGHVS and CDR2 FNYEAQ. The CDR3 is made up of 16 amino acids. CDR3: CASSLGRPGANSPLHF.

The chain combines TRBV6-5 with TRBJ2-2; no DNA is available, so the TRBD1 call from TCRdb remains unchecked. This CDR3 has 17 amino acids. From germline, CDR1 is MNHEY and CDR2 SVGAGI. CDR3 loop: CASSYSTAGGWTGELFF.

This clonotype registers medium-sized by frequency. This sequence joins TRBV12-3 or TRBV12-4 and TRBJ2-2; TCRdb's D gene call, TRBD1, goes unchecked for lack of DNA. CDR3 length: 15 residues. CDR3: CASSPDRGDTGELFF.

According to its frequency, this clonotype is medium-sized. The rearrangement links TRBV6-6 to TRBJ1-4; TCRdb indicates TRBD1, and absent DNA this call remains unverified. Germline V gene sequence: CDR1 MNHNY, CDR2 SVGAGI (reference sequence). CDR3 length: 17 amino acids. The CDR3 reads CASSRQGRSILNEKLFF.